Listed below are T cell receptor beta chains from one sample, sequenced in a study of cytomegalovirus exposure and HLA in healthy donors. Clones were read by immunoSEQ multiplex PCR, and TCRdb kept only the in-frame ones, dropping some. This table has approximately 160,000 clones, roughly nine tenths appearing once. The sequencing sample was made of PBMCs. These receptors were taken from a woman aged 25 to 39 in good health and CMV-seronegative. Both conserved end residues are part of each CDR3. The order of the fields is J gene, V gene, CDR3 protein.

>TRBJ2-7|TRBV5-8
CASSRTGNYEQYF
>TRBJ2-3|TRBV19
CASSIEVAGAQYF
>TRBJ2-1|TRBV27
CASSVKDRGYNEQFF
>TRBJ2-7|TRBV11-2
CASSVRDGEQYF
>TRBJ1-1|TRBV6-5
CASSFSGGDTEAFF
>TRBJ1-4|TRBV18
CASSPGRSEKLFF
>TRBJ1-2|TRBV4-3
CASSQGQQLYGYTF
>TRBJ2-5|TRBV4-2
CASSQDFAGVGQYF
>TRBJ2-3|TRBV21-1
CASSTRVADTQYF
>TRBJ1-5|TRBV19
CASSLGTGDQPQHF
>TRBJ2-3|TRBV6-5
CASRTRDSLAQYF
>TRBJ1-5|TRBV5-6
CASSLGVTAAQHF
>TRBJ1-1|TRBV5-1
CASSLEGTRGTEAFF
>TRBJ1-5|TRBV28
CASSLGSQPQHF
>TRBJ1-5|TRBV7-9
CAGGKDQPQHF
>TRBJ2-7|TRBV30
CAWRVRGSSYEQYF
>TRBJ2-7|TRBV7-6
CASSLATSSYEQYF
>TRBJ2-3|TRBV27
CASSRGGADTQYF
>TRBJ2-3|TRBV10-3
CAISEARGRQGLTSTDTQYF
>TRBJ2-1|TRBV6-5
CASSYGNEQFF